A selection of T cell receptor beta chains follows, all from one sample in a study of blood T cell repertoires in COVID-19. The assay was immunoSEQ multiplex PCR, and TCRdb's table has in-frame clones only and misses some. The sample shows some 150,000 clones, roughly 84% of them seen only once. The sample comprised peripheral blood. These receptors all come from a human donor with acute or convalescent COVID-19. The donor label of this sample is uncertain. Both conserved end residues are part of each CDR3. The D gene is left open where the match is weak. Some rows have no size entry. The others give once, few or many, or a class for an expanded clone.

D gene,J gene,clone size,V gene,CDR3 DNA,CDR3 protein
-,TRBJ1-4,-,TRBV19,TGTGCCAGTAGTGAACAGGGTGGTGAAAAACTGTTTTTT,CASSEQGGEKLFF
TRBD1,TRBJ2-7,-,TRBV23-1,TGCGCCAGCAGTCAGCCGGGACAGCACAACGAGCAGTACTTC,CASSQPGQHNEQYF
-,TRBJ2-2,-,TRBV7-2,TGTGCCAGCAGCTTGACTTTGGGGGAGCTGTTTTTT,CASSLTLGELFF
-,TRBJ1-4,-,TRBV7-9,TGTGCCAGCAGCTTAGGAAACCCGGGGTCTAATGAAAAACTGTTTTTT,CASSLGNPGSNEKLFF
-,TRBJ1-6,-,TRBV2,TGTGCCAGCATCCGGAGCAATTCACCCCTCCACTTT,CASIRSNSPLHF
-,TRBJ1-2,-,TRBV6-5,TGTGCCAGCAGTTACTCGAAGGGGTATGGCTACACCTTC,CASSYSKGYGYTF
-,TRBJ2-2,-,TRBV19,TGTGCCAGTATGACGGACACCTACACCGGGGAGCTGTTTTTT,CASMTDTYTGELFF
-,TRBJ1-4,-,TRBV12-3/TRBV12-4,TGTGCCAGCAGTTTTTCCCTGGGCGAAAAACTGTTTTTT,CASSFSLGEKLFF
-,TRBJ1-1,-,TRBV6-5,TGTGCCAGCAGTTACTTCTCCAGGCTGAACACTGAAGCTTTCTTT,CASSYFSRLNTEAFF
-,TRBJ2-2,-,TRBV24-1,TGTGCCACCAGTGATGATAGCGGAGCGAACACCGGGGAGCTGTTTTTT,CATSDDSGANTGELFF
-,TRBJ2-2,-,TRBV7-8,TGTGCCAGCAGCCCAAATTGGGAGCTGTTTTTT,CASSPNWELFF
TRBD1,TRBJ2-2,-,TRBV6-2/TRBV6-3,TGTGCCAGCAGCGACAGGGGGCGGACCGGGGAGCTGTTTTTT,CASSDRGRTGELFF
-,TRBJ2-7,-,TRBV7-3,TGTGCCAGCAGCTTAGATCGGGGTAGGACCTACGAGCAGTACTTC,CASSLDRGRTYEQYF
TRBD1,TRBJ1-2,few,TRBV7-9,TGTGCCAGCAGCTCGCCGGGACAGGCTCTCTATGGCTACACCTTC,CASSSPGQALYGYTF
-,TRBJ2-1,-,TRBV30,TGTGCCTGGAGCGTATACCCAGGGTACAATGAGCAGTTCTTC,CAWSVYPGYNEQFF
TRBD1,TRBJ2-2,once,TRBV30,TGTGCCTGGAGTGGCGGACAGGGCGGGGAGCTGTTTTTT,CAWSGGQGGELFF